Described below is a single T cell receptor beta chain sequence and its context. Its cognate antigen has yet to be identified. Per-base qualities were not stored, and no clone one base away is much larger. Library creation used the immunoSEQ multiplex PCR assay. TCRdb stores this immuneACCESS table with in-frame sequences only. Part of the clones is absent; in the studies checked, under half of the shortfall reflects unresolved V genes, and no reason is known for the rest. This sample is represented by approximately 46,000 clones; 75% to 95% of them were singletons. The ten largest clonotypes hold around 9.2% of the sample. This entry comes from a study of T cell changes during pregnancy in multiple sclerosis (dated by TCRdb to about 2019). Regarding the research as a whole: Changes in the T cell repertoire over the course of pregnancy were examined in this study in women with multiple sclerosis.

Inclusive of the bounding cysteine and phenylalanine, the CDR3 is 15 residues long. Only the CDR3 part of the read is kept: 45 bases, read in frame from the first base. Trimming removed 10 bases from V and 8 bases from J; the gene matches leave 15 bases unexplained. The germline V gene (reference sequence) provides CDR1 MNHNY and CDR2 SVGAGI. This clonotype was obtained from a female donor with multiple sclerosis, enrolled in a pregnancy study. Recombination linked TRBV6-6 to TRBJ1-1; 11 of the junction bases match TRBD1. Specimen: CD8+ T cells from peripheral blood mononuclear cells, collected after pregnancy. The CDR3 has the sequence CATQARGQGGFEAFF. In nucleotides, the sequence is TGTGCCACCCAGGCTCGGGGACAGGGGGGCTTCGAAGCTTTCTTT.